The present entry profiles one TCR beta chain with its context. The antigen remains undetermined. A single record per CDR3 protein comes from TCRdb applying MiXCR to the PCR reads. This table has 85,000 to 100,000 distinct CDR3 sequences, roughly a fifth appearing once. This CDR3 region has 13 residues. The germline CDR1 and CDR2 sequences are LNHDA and SQIVND (reference sequence). Trimming cost V 5 bases and J 3 bases, with 11 bases left between them. This specimen belongs to a study of molecular identifiers for immune sequencing clone quantification. General study points: Whereas naive cells kept under 1% of molecules in clones above 20 RNA copies, such clones held over 98% in effectors.

The sequence was collected from a human donor in good health. Some libraries in this study had Jurkat cell RNA spiked in. V and J are TRBV19 and TRBJ2-7; possibly TRBD1 for D (6 bases). The sample consisted of naive CD8+ T cells from blood, with Jurkat cell RNA spiked in. Regarding subset: FACS-sorted CD8+CD4-CCR7+CD45RA+ naive T cells. CDR3 region: CASSVRDNYEQYF. The CDR3 bases are TGTGCCAGTAGTGTCCGGGACAACTACGAGCAGTACTTC.